This entry concerns a single T cell receptor beta chain. Its specificity is unknown. For Graves' hyperthyroidism to be stable, ophthalmopathy could not progress within 18 months. The hyperthyroidism patients had all been newly diagnosed, and their disease duration was under 2 months. Their ages ranged from 18 to 65 years. The data originate from a study of T cells in Graves' hyperthyroidism and ophthalmopathy. General study findings and limits: Most thyroid-expanded clonotypes above 0.001 were also found in blood.

Per the germline V gene, CDR1 is LNHDA and CDR2 is SQIVND (reference sequence). V shed 6 bases and J shed 8 bases, with 26 bases lying between them. CDR3 length: 16 amino acids. The investigators amplified TCR beta CDR3 regions from RNA transcripts. Carried out on the TCR CDR3, a first-round RT-PCR used the HTBI primer set. In TCRdb, the multiplex PCR reads were re-called with MiXCR into one record per CDR3 protein. This sample yields some 740,000 distinct CDR3 sequences, of which around 15% are seen a single time; 10% to 13% belongs to the top ten. Sequencing input: blood. The genes are TRBV19 and TRBJ2-7; D call uncertain. The sequence derives from a woman aged 18-29 years with Graves' hyperthyroidism. The CDR3 region has the DNA TGTGCCAGTAGCCATCAGCCAGCCGGACCCGCTGTGCAGCAGTACTTC. It is translated as CASSHQPAGPAVQQYF.